These 18 T cell receptor beta chains were all obtained from the same sample, sequenced in a study of T cell clonotyping in hematopoietic cell transplantation. Libraries were prepared by immunoSEQ multiplex PCR; TCRdb keeps only in-frame clonotypes and omits some of them. The table lists about 12,000 clones, around 85% of them singletons. The material was PBMCs, obtained 100 days after allogeneic stem cell transplant. The receptors originated from a female patient in her thirties or forties who had an allogeneic stem cell transplant from a related donor, so T cells may come from the graft donor. Some clones in this sample may be carry-over from other donors' samples.

This chain joins TRBV10-3 and TRBJ2-4, with D possibly being TRBD1 (6 bases). Trimming stripped 6 bases from V and 7 bases from J, with 16 bases between. The CDR3 has 14 residues. Germline values: CDR1 ENHRY, CDR2 SYGVKD. This CDR3 is CAISRDTLWNIQYF. The DNA of the CDR3 is TGTGCCATCAGCCGGGACACCCTTTGGAACATTCAGTACTTC.

The chain is built from TRBV6-5 and TRBJ2-7, with D possibly being TRBD2 (7 bases). Per the germline V gene, CDR1 is MNHEY and CDR2 is SVGAGI. The CDR3 sequence is 13 residues long. The V end lost 8 bases, the J end lost 4 bases, and 15 bases lay between the germline ends. CDR3: CASSGGPAYEQYF. CDR3 bases: TGTGCCAGCTCCGGGGGGCCCGCATACGAGCAGTACTTC.

V is TRBV5-1 and J is TRBJ2-3; tentative D call: TRBD1 (6 bases). Per germline, CDR1 SGHRS and CDR2 YFSETQ. V was pared by 6 bases and J by 5 bases, with 13 bases between. The CDR3 is made up of 13 amino acids. DNA for the CDR3: TGCGCCAGCAACCCAACAGGGAAAGATACGCAGTATTTT. Translated: CASNPTGKDTQYF.

The rearrangement links TRBV5-8 to TRBJ2-5; D is unclear. The length of the CDR3 is 13 residues. The ends were cut back, 1 base at V and 9 bases at J, with 13 bases in the middle. Germline-derived CDR1 and CDR2 are SGHTS and YDEGEE. The CDR3: CASSLNPHGPQYF. The CDR3 region has the DNA TGTGCCAGCAGCTTGAACCCGCATGGTCCCCAGTACTTC.

This chain joins TRBV4-2 and TRBJ1-1; D remains ambiguous. The germline V gene encodes CDR1 LGHNA and CDR2 YNFKEQ. There are 16 residues in the CDR3. Trimming took off 0 bases at V and 0 bases at J, with 11 bases between the two ends. CDR3 nucleotide sequence: TGTGCCAGCAGCCAAGATCGGACGGGGATGAACACTGAAGCTTTCTTT. It specifies CASSQDRTGMNTEAFF.

This chain uses TRBV19 with TRBJ1-4, with no clear D. Trimming removed 8 bases from V and 4 bases from J, with 14 bases in between. In germline, CDR1 is LNHDA, CDR2 SQIVND (reference sequence). The CDR3 is 14 amino acids. In DNA form, the CDR3 reads TGTGCCAGTTTGGACCCGGACCTTAATGAAAAACTGTTTTTT. It is translated as CASLDPDLNEKLFF.

The V and J genes are TRBV30 and TRBJ1-3; D is unresolved. Germline values: CDR1 GTSNPN, CDR2 SVGIG (reference sequence). The ends were cut back, 1 base at V and 0 bases at J, with 10 bases in the middle. The CDR3 totals 15 residues. The CDR3 loop reads CAWSAGWVSGNTIYF. The CDR3 coding sequence is TGTGCCTGGAGTGCGGGCTGGGTCTCTGGAAACACCATATATTTT.

This clone appeared a few times. The chain has TRBV6-5 and TRBJ2-7; TRBD1 matches 10 bases. The J segment lost 2 bases and the V segment lost 7 bases, leaving 2 bases of the junction unmatched. Germline lookup yields CDR1 MNHEY and CDR2 SVGAGI. The CDR3 has 13 amino acids. The CDR3: CASKGTGAYEQYF. CDR3 DNA: TGTGCCAGCAAAGGGACAGGGGCCTACGAGCAGTACTTC.

This sequence joins TRBV19 and TRBJ1-4; no clear D. V was trimmed by 7 bases and J by 5 bases, leaving 5 bases between them. The CDR3 contains 11 residues. Germline CDR1 reads LNHDA; CDR2 reads SQIVND (reference sequence). The CDR3 here is CASTQNEKLFF. CDR3 bases: TGTGCCAGTACACAAAATGAAAAACTGTTTTTT.

The chain is built from TRBV6-5 and TRBJ2-2; the D gene is possibly TRBD2 (5 bases). Trimming removed 7 bases from V and 0 bases from J, with 12 bases in between. This CDR3 contains 15 residues. Looked up from germline, CDR1 is MNHEY and CDR2 is SVGAGI. CDR3 in amino acids: CASTSGNANTGELFF. CDR3 DNA sequence: TGTGCCAGCACCAGCGGCAACGCGAACACCGGGGAGCTGTTTTTT.

J is TRBJ2-7 and V is TRBV27; TRBD2 matches 8 bases. Germline lookup yields CDR1 MNHEY and CDR2 SMNVEV (reference sequence). This CDR3 region has 15 residues. Trimming at V came to 6 bases and at J to 7 bases, leaving 14 bases not matched to a gene. The CDR3 DNA reads as TGTGCCAGCAGAGCGTATCAAGCGGGGGTTGTAGAGCAGTACTTC. Its translation is CASRAYQAGVVEQYF.

V is TRBV18 and J is TRBJ1-1; D is possibly TRBD1 (5 bases). The V gene lost 5 bases and the J gene lost 4 bases, with 11 bases spanning the gap. The CDR3 length is 13 residues. Looked up from germline, CDR1 is KGHSH and CDR2 is LQKENI. CDR3 residues: CASSRGGSTEAFF. In DNA, the CDR3 is TGTGCCAGCTCAAGGGGTGGGAGCACTGAAGCTTTCTTT.

This sequence joins TRBV27 and TRBJ2-1, with TRBD2 identical over 8 bases. Germline V gene lookup returns CDR1 MNHEY and CDR2 SMNVEV (reference sequence). Unmatched junction bases numbered 4, after V lost 0 bases and J lost 0 bases. This CDR3 has 17 residues. DNA of the CDR3: TGTGCCAGCAGTTTATCGCTCAGCGGGAGCTCCTACAATGAGCAGTTCTTC. Its protein is CASSLSLSGSSYNEQFF.

The table lists this clone with a few counts. The V gene is TRBV15, the J gene TRBJ2-7; 12 positions match TRBD1. The CDR3 is made up of 14 amino acids. Per germline, CDR1 LNHNV and CDR2 YYDKDF (reference sequence). Unmatched junction bases numbered 4, after V lost 3 bases and J lost 7 bases. CDR3 DNA: TGTGCCACCAGCAGGGGACAGGGGGCGCGAGAGCAGTACTTC. This codes for CATSRGQGAREQYF.

This clone was counted once. The gene calls are TRBV14 and TRBJ2-7, with D possibly being TRBD1 (6 bases). Germline V lookup: CDR1 SGHDN, CDR2 FVKESK. This CDR3 is built from 15 residues. Trimming left V 5 bases short and J 4 bases short, with 18 bases between. The CDR3 nucleotides are TGTGCCAGCAGCGTTCGACAGGAACCCATTTACGAGCAGTACTTC. This sequence encodes CASSVRQEPIYEQYF.

This chain uses TRBV2 with TRBJ1-1; the D gene is possibly TRBD1 (6 bases). The V gene lost 4 bases and the J gene lost 7 bases, with 10 bases spanning the gap. This CDR3 has 12 residues. Per germline, CDR1 SNHLY and CDR2 FYNNEI. CDR3 protein: CASSGDMIEAFF. CDR3 DNA sequence: TGTGCCAGCAGTGGGGACATGATTGAAGCTTTCTTT. Based on the CDR3 plus reference TRBV2 and TRBJ1-1, the full variable domain is EPEVTQTPSHQVTQMGQEVILRCVPISNHLYFYWYRQILGQKVEFLVSFYNNEISEKSEIFDDQFSVERPDGSNFTLKIRSTKLEDSAMYFCASSGDMIEAFFGQGTRLTVV.

For the CDR3, the DNA is TGTGCCAGCAGTGGAGGGACAGGGGGGTCCTACGAGCAGTACTTC. This translates into CASSGGTGGSYEQYF. J is TRBJ2-7 and V is TRBV6-1; 11 bases map to TRBD1. Trimming at V came to 4 bases and at J to 1 base, leaving 3 bases not matched to a gene. Germline V gene data show CDR1 as MNHNS and CDR2 as SASEGT. CDR3 length: 15 amino acids.

This clone was observed a few times. The J gene is TRBJ1-5, the V gene TRBV11-2; D call uncertain. The CDR3 sequence is 13 residues long. Between the trimmed V and J ends, which lost 3 bases and 2 bases, there was a span of 5 bases. The germline CDR1 and CDR2 sequences are SGHAT and FQNNGV. CDR3: CASSFGGNQPQHF. In nucleotides, the CDR3 is TGTGCCAGCAGCTTTGGGGGCAATCAGCCCCAGCATTTT.